The rows below give T cell receptor beta chains drawn from one sample of a study of T cells expressing NK-cell markers. TCRdb reworked the 5' RACE reads into one entry per CDR3 protein, no DNA. Here the sample table reports hundreds of thousands of distinct CDR3 sequences. Source material: blood T cells: a sorted CD56 or NKG2C T cell subset, CD4+ or CD8+ T cells, or bulk PBMC T cells (not recorded which). The origin of the receptors is a man aged 18-75 years in good health. Each CDR3 is given with its conserved first and last residue.

J gene	V gene	CDR3 protein
TRBJ1-5	TRBV20-1	CSAREASGGPNQPQHF
TRBJ1-2	TRBV7-9	CASSSATGLRGYTF
TRBJ1-5	TRBV7-8	CASSSHRGSSNQPQHF
TRBJ2-2	TRBV6-5	CASSFSTQGPGELFF
TRBJ2-7	TRBV5-4	CASSKMDGLKGEQYF
TRBJ1-2	TRBV4-2	CASSQASGQGGAYGYTF
TRBJ2-7	TRBV20-1	CSAKPPAGGRYEQYF
TRBJ2-7	TRBV5-6	CASSFGLAGGQGYF
TRBJ2-3	TRBV7-8	CASSLGPVDTQYF
TRBJ1-2	TRBV3-1	CASSRGAGRDGYTF
TRBJ1-6	TRBV25-1	CASSGNDSPLHF
TRBJ2-1	TRBV3-1	CASSREAGGYNEQFF
TRBJ1-2	TRBV20-1	CSASVGFNGYTF